This T cell receptor beta chain was sequenced for a study of shared clonotypes between healthy human individuals. This was a deep-level run. In the sorted-subset replicate PCRs, approximately 200 ng DNA, roughly 29,000 T cell genomes, was used. Profiled with immunoSEQ multiplex PCR; TCRdb holds only in-frame clones, not every one. The table lists roughly 2,500,000 clones, 93% of them singletons. Study-level points and caveats: It was the non-shared clonotypes that had lower generation probabilities than clonotypes shared by all four donors.

Into CD45RA+ naive and CD45RA-negative memory subsets, the CD4+ cells were split. Germline values: CDR1 SGDLS, CDR2 YYNGEE. This CDR3 has 16 amino acids. V was shortened by 1 base and J by 0 bases, with 13 bases between the two germline ends. This clone occurred once. Its antigen is as yet unknown. This rearrangement joins TRBV9 to TRBJ2-5, with D unclear. Specimen: naive CD4+ T cells from PBMCs. As for subset: CD45RA+ positively selected. The sequence derives from a man in his late teens or twenties in good health. Some clones in this sample may be carry-over from other donors' samples. DNA for the CDR3: TGTGCCAGCAGCGTATTTCCAGAAATAAACCAAGAGACCCAGTACTTC. This gives the protein CASSVFPEINQETQYF.